Below, 20 T cell receptor beta chains from the same sample are listed, as sequenced in a study of cytomegalovirus exposure and HLA in healthy donors. The study ran its PCR with 60 Vbeta and 13 Jbeta primers. Produced via immunoSEQ multiplex PCR; TCRdb's table is partial and in-frame only. The sample includes about 64,000 clones, 78% seen only once; the top ten take 7.8%. Sequencing was carried out using PBMCs. These receptors originate from a man aged 18-30 years in good health and CMV-seropositive.

The gene calls are TRBV30 and TRBJ1-2, with TRBD1 identical over 7 bases. The junction had 3 bases not matched to a gene; V was cut back by 1 base and J by 4 bases. CDR3 length: 13 residues. From germline, CDR1 is GTSNPN and CDR2 SVGIG (reference sequence). The CDR3 sequence: CAWSGGTAYGYTF. The CDR3 nucleotides read TGTGCCTGGAGTGGTGGGACAGCCTATGGCTACACCTTC.

This clone was picked up one time. The chain has TRBV11-2 and TRBJ2-7; 8 bases align to TRBD2. The CDR3 covers 15 residues. The junction had 4 bases not matched to a gene; V was cut back by 1 base and J by 2 bases. The germline gives CDR1 SGHAT, CDR2 FQNNGV. The CDR3 here is CASSLGDSGAYEQYF. The CDR3 DNA is TGTGCCAGCAGCTTAGGTGATAGCGGGGCCTACGAGCAGTACTTC.

V is TRBV10-3 and J is TRBJ1-2, with D perhaps matching TRBD1 (5 bases). From germline, CDR1 is ENHRY and CDR2 SYGVKD. The CDR3 length is 13 residues. Trimming took off 3 bases at V and 2 bases at J, with 7 bases between the two ends. CDR3 loop: CAISDRENYGYTF. The CDR3 region has the DNA TGTGCCATCAGTGACAGGGAAAACTATGGCTACACCTTC.

V is TRBV6-5 and J is TRBJ2-1; D not resolved. Germline-derived CDR1 and CDR2 are MNHEY and SVGAGI. The CDR3 is 16 amino acids. V was pared by 4 bases and J by 3 bases, with 16 bases between. The DNA for the CDR3 is TGTGCCAGCAGTTCTCAAGACGGGTTCATCTACAATGAGCAGTTCTTC. Protein product: CASSSQDGFIYNEQFF.

This chain connects TRBV30 to TRBJ2-1; tentative D call: TRBD1 (5 bases). From germline, CDR1 is GTSNPN and CDR2 SVGIG (reference sequence). The CDR3 loop spans 11 amino acids. V was clipped by 5 bases and J by 6 bases, with 8 bases between them. The CDR3 here is CAWGHRNEQFF. As DNA, the CDR3 is TGTGCCTGGGGACACCGCAATGAGCAGTTCTTC.

The V call is TRBV6-4, the J call TRBJ2-7; D is possibly TRBD2 (6 bases). V lost 4 bases, J lost 4 bases, and 23 bases lay in between. CDR1 is MRHNA, CDR2 SNTAGT, per germline. This CDR3 comprises 17 residues. CDR3 loop: CASSGPPSEKSGYEQYF. The CDR3 region has the DNA TGTGCCAGCAGTGGCCCCCCTAGCGAGAAATCGGGGTACGAGCAGTACTTC.

The chain links TRBV30 to TRBJ1-4; TRBD1 matches 10 bases. Per the germline V gene, CDR1 is GTSNPN and CDR2 is SVGIG (reference sequence). The CDR3 runs to 13 residues. Trimming took 5 bases from V and 8 from J; bases not matched to a gene: 5. The DNA of the CDR3 is TGTGCCTGGGACAGGGGGCTGCGGGAAAAACTGTTTTTT. Translation gives CAWDRGLREKLFF.

The chain has TRBV5-6 and TRBJ2-5, with 16 bases matching TRBD2. V was clipped by 3 bases and J by 3 bases; unmatched bases: 5. CDR3 size: 17 residues. CDR1 SGHDT and CDR2 YYEEEE come from the germline V gene. The CDR3 sequence: CASSWAGLAGGKETQYF. CDR3 in DNA: TGTGCCAGCAGCTGGGCGGGACTAGCGGGGGGGAAAGAGACCCAGTACTTC. The variable domain in full, with the rest retrieved from reference TRBV5-6 and TRBJ2-5, is DAGVTQSPTHLIKTRGQQVTLRCSPKSGHDTVSWYQQALGQGPQFIFQYYEEEERQRGNFPDRFSGHQFPNYSSELNVNALLLGDSALYLCASSWAGLAGGKETQYFGPGTRLLVL.

The chain employs TRBV6-5 and TRBJ1-1; 8 nucleotides agree with TRBD1. CDR1 and CDR2 (germline): MNHEY, SVGAGI. V lost 2 bases and J lost 4; bases outside the gene matches: 6. The CDR3 consists of 15 residues. CDR3 nucleotides: TGTGCCAGCAGTTACCTAAGACAGGGGACCACTGAAGCTTTCTTT. Translating gives CASSYLRQGTTEAFF.

The rearrangement joins TRBV5-6 to TRBJ2-7, with D possibly matching TRBD1 (6 bases). From germline, CDR1 is SGHDT and CDR2 YYEEEE. CDR3 length equals 11 residues. Trimming cost V 2 bases and J 7 bases, with 7 bases left between them. In DNA form, the CDR3 reads TGTGCCAGCAGCTTTGACAGGGAGCAGTACTTC. Residues: CASSFDREQYF.

The genes are TRBV7-9 and TRBJ2-3, with a tentative D call TRBD1 (6 bases). V was pared by 7 bases and J by 0 bases, with 17 bases between. Germline values: CDR1 SEHNR, CDR2 FQNEAQ (reference sequence). This CDR3 spans 16 amino acids. CDR3 residues: CASTLQGFTSTDTQYF. Written as DNA, the CDR3 is TGTGCCAGCACCCTACAGGGATTCACTAGCACAGATACGCAGTATTTT. Full variable domain (missing parts from reference TRBV7-9 and TRBJ2-3): DTGVSQNPRHKITKRGQNVTFRCDPISEHNRLYWYRQTLGQGPEFLTYFQNEAQLEKSRLLSDRFSAERPKGSFSTLEIQRTEQGDSAMYLCASTLQGFTSTDTQYFGPGTRLTVL.

This clone has a single count. V gene TRBV19 combines with J gene TRBJ1-1, with D perhaps TRBD1 (5 bases). Trimming removed 7 bases at V and 2 bases at J, with 11 bases between. The V gene's germline CDR1 is LNHDA and CDR2 SQIVND (reference sequence). This CDR3 has 13 amino acids. The CDR3 bases are TGTGCCAGTAATACAGGTGAAAACACTGAAGCTTTCTTT. Translating gives CASNTGENTEAFF.

The rearrangement links TRBV25-1 to TRBJ2-2; D is perhaps TRBD2 (6 bases). The V end lost 8 bases, the J end lost 9 bases, and 19 bases lay between the germline ends. The germline CDR1 and CDR2 sequences are MGHDK and SYGVNS. The CDR3 contains 14 residues. CDR3 sequence (DNA): TGTGCCAGCCGGGGGACGGATGAACACCGGGAGCTGTTTTTT. This encodes CASRGTDEHRELFF. The entire variable domain, with the rest obtained from reference TRBV25-1 and TRBJ2-2, is as follows: EADIYQTPRYLVIGTGKKITLECSQTMGHDKMYWYQQDPGMELHLIHYSYGVNSTEKGDLSSESTVSRIRTEHFPLTLESARPSHTSQYLCASRGTDEHRELFFGEGSRLTVL.

The chain employs TRBV4-1 and TRBJ1-1; 7 nucleotides agree with TRBD1. With V trimmed by 4 bases and J by 0 bases, 11 bases remained unmatched. CDR1 is MGHRA, CDR2 YSYEKL, per germline. This CDR3 has 17 amino acids. In DNA, the CDR3 is TGCGCCAGCAGCCCCCGGGACAGCTTAGCACTGAACACTGAAGCTTTCTTT. This codes for CASSPRDSLALNTEAFF.

J is TRBJ1-4 and V is TRBV30; tentative D call: TRBD1 (6 bases). This CDR3 region has 10 residues. Germline V CDR1 and CDR2: GTSNPN, SVGIG (reference sequence). This CDR3 reads CAGANEKLFF. The CDR3 DNA follows: TGTGCGGGGGCAAATGAAAAACTGTTTTTT.

V is TRBV30 and J is TRBJ1-5, with 7 bases fitting TRBD1. Per the germline V gene, CDR1 is GTSNPN and CDR2 is SVGIG (reference sequence). The V gene end was trimmed by 0 bases and the J gene end by 0 bases; junction bases not matched to a gene: 8. The CDR3 runs 17 residues. The CDR3 region is CAWSVDRDSNSNQPQHF. CDR3 bases: TGTGCCTGGAGTGTAGACCGGGACAGTAATAGCAATCAGCCCCAGCATTTT.

This clone was observed a handful of times. The CDR3 nucleotides are TGTGCCAGCAGCAAACAGGGGTCCTACGAGCAGTACTTC. Amino acids: CASSKQGSYEQYF. The chain employs TRBV21-1 and TRBJ2-7; the DNA was not compared with TRBD1, the D call given in the table. TRBV21-1 is flagged as a pseudogene. This CDR3 has 13 residues.

The chain uses TRBV30 and TRBJ1-2; D is ambiguous. Germline lookup yields CDR1 GTSNPN and CDR2 SVGIG (reference sequence). V lost 3 bases to trimming and J lost 7 bases, with 12 bases between them. The CDR3 is made up of 12 amino acids. The CDR3 DNA reads TGTGCCTGGAGCCAAGGCGAGGGTGGCTACACCTTC. Its translation: CAWSQGEGGYTF.

This clone was seen more than once but under ten times. The chain links TRBV11-3 to TRBJ1-2, with 7 bases aligning to TRBD1. The germline V gene has CDR1 SGHNT and CDR2 YENEEA. V lost 5 bases to trimming and J lost 5 bases; unmatched junction nucleotides: 8. The CDR3 has 14 amino acids. In DNA form, the CDR3 reads TGTGCCAGCAGCCTACCGGGACAGAGTTATGGCTACACCTTC. Translating it yields CASSLPGQSYGYTF.

The chain couples TRBV30 to TRBJ1-2, with TRBD1 identical over 7 bases. Germline V gives CDR1 GTSNPN, CDR2 SVGIG (reference sequence). V was pared by 4 bases and J by 5 bases, with 22 bases of the junction left unmatched. This CDR3 contains 18 residues. This chain's CDR3 is CAWNVGTLTGAQPYGYTF. The CDR3 region has the DNA TGTGCCTGGAACGTTGGTACGCTTACAGGGGCGCAACCTTATGGCTACACCTTC.